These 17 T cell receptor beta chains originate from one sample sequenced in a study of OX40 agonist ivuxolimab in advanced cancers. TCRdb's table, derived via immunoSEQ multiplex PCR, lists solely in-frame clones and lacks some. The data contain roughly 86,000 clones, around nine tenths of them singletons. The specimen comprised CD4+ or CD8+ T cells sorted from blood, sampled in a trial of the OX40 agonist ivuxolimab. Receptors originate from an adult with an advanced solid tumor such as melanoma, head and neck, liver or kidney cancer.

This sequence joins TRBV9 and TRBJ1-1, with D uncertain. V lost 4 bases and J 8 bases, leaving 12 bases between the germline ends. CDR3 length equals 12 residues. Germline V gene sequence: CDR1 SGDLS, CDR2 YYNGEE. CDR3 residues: CASSPGLQEAFF. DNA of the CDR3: TGTGCCAGCAGCCCGGGTCTTCAAGAAGCTTTCTTT.

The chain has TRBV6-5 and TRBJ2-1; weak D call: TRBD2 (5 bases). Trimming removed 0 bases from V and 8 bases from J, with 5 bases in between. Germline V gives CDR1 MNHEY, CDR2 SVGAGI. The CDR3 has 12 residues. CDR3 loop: CASSYSRDEQFF. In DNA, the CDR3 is TGTGCCAGCAGTTACTCGAGGGATGAGCAGTTCTTC.

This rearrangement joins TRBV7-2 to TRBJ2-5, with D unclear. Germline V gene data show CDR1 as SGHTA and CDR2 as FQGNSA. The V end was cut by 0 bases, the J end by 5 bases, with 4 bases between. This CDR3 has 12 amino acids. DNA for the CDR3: TGTGCCAGCAGCTTAGCAGGCGAGACCCAGTACTTC. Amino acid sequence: CASSLAGETQYF.

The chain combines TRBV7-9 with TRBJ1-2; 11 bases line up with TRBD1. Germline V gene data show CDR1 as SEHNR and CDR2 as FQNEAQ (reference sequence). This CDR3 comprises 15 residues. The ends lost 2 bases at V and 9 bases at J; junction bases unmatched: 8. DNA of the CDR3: TGTGCCAGCAGCTTATCAATGGGGACAGGGGGTAGCTACACCTTC. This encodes CASSLSMGTGGSYTF.

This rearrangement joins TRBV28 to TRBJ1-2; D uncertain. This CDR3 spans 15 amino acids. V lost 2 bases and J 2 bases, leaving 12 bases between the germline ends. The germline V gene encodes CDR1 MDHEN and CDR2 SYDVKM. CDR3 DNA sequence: TGTGCCAGCAGTTTAGGCCCTGGCAGCAACTATGGCTACACCTTC. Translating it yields CASSLGPGSNYGYTF.

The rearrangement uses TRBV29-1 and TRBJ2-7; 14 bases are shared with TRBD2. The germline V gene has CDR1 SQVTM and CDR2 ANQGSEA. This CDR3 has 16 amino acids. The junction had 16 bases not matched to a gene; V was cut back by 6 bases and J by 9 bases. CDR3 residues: CSVASGTSGSRLRQYF. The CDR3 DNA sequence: TGCAGCGTCGCCTCCGGGACTAGCGGGAGTCGGTTGAGGCAGTACTTC.

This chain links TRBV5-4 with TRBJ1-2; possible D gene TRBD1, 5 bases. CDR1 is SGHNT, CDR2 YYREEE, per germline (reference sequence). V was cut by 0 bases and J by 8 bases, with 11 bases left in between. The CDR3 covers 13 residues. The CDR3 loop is CASSLAASGGYTF. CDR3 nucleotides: TGTGCCAGCAGCTTGGCAGCCTCAGGGGGCTACACCTTC.

The CDR3 sequence is CASRWGWTGATYEQYF. CDR3 sequence (DNA): TGTGCCAGCAGATGGGGGTGGACAGGGGCTACCTACGAGCAGTACTTC. The chain employs TRBV11-2 and TRBJ2-7, with TRBD1 matching over 9 bases. CDR3 length equals 16 residues. Germline lookup yields CDR1 SGHAT and CDR2 FQNNGV. After removal of 6 bases from V and 2 bases from J, the junction contained 11 bases not matched to a gene.

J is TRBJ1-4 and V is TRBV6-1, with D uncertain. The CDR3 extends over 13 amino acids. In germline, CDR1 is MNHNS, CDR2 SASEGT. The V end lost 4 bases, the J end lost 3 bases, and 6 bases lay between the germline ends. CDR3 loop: CASSGGANEKLFF. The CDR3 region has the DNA TGTGCCAGCAGTGGTGGGGCTAATGAAAAACTGTTTTTT.

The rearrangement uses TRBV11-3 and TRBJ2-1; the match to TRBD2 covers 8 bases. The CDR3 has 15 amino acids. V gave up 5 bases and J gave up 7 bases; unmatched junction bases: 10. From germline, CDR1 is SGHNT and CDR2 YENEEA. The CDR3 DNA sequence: TGTGCCAGCAGCACCTCGGGACTAGTCAAGAATGAGCAGTTCTTC. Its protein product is CASSTSGLVKNEQFF.

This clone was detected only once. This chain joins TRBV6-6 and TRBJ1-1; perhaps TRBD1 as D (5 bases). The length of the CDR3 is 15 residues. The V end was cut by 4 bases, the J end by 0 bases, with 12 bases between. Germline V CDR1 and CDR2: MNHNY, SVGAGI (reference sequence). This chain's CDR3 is CASSSGRGMNTEAFF. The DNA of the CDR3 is TGTGCCAGCAGTTCCGGGCGGGGGATGAACACTGAAGCTTTCTTT.

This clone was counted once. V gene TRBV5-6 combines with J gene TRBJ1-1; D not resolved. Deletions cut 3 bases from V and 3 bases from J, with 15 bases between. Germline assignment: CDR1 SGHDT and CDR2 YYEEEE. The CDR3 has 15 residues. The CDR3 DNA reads TGTGCCAGCAGCTCTCCCGGATATGGGGACACTGAAGCTTTCTTT. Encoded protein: CASSSPGYGDTEAFF.

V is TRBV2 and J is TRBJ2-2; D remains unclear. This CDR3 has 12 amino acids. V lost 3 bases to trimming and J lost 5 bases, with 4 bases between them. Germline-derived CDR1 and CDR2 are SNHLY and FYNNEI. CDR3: CASSDDTGELFF. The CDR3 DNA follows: TGTGCCAGCAGTGATGATACCGGGGAGCTGTTTTTT. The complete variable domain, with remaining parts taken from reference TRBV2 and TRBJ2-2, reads EPEVTQTPSHQVTQMGQEVILRCVPISNHLYFYWYRQILGQKVEFLVSFYNNEISEKSEIFDDQFSVERPDGSNFTLKIRSTKLEDSAMYFCASSDDTGELFFGEGSRLTVL.

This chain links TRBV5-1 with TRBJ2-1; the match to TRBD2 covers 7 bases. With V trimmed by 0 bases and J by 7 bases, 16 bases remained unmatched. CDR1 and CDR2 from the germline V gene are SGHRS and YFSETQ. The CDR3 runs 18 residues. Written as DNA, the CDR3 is TGCGCCAGCAGCTTGGGGGTTGAGAGCGGGATTTGGCTGAATGAGCAGTTCTTC. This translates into CASSLGVESGIWLNEQFF.

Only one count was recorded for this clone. The CDR3 loop is CASSSYRGLSEQYF. The CDR3 DNA reads as TGTGCCAGCAGCTCGTACAGGGGGCTTAGCGAGCAGTACTTC. This chain connects TRBV6-6 to TRBJ2-7, with TRBD1 identical over 9 bases. The CDR3 is made up of 14 amino acids. Germline values: CDR1 MNHNY, CDR2 SVGAGI (reference sequence). Trimming at V came to 6 bases and at J to 6 bases, leaving 9 bases not matched to a gene.

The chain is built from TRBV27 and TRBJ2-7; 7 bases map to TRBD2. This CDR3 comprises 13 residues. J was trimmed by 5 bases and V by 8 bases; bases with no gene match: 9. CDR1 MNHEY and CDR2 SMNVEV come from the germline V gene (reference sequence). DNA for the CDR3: TGTGCCAGCGGCCATGGGGAGGGCGACGAGCAGTACTTC. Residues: CASGHGEGDEQYF.

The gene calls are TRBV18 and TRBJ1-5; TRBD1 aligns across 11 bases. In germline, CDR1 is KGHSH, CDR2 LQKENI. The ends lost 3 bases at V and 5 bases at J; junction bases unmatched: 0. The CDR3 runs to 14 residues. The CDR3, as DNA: TGTGCCAGCTCACCGGGACAGGGGGATCAGCCCCAGCATTTT. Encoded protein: CASSPGQGDQPQHF.